This T cell receptor (beta chain) was documented in a study of technical replicates of blood from four donors (dated by TCRdb to 2016 to 2017). CDR1 and CDR2 are read off the germline V gene as MDHEN and SYDVKM. From the cysteine up to the phenylalanine, the CDR3 has a length of 13 residues. Of the read, only the CDR3 DNA is kept; its 39 bases are in frame from base 1. For this chain, trimming is 5 bases at the V end and 10 bases at the J end, and the number of junction bases without a gene match is 7. Regarding this clone: Its antigen specificity is not known. Per-base quality was not reported, and no clone a single base away is much larger than it.

Receptor libraries were prepared by the immunoSEQ multiplex PCR assay. TCRdb stores this immuneACCESS table with in-frame sequences only. Part of the clones is absent; in the studies checked, under half of the shortfall reflects unresolved V genes, and no reason is known for the rest. Here the sample has 9,500 to 15,000 clones; around 92% occur a single time. The top ten clones comprise 7.5% to 8% of the sample. Sequenced material: PBMCs. The TCR sequence derives from a human donor in good health. In this chain, TRBV28 is recombined with TRBJ2-1; 8 nucleotides in the junction match TRBD1. Here the CDR3 is given as CASSQGQGGEQFF. The nucleotides are TGTGCCAGCAGTCAAGGACAGGGTGGCGAGCAGTTCTTC.